This T cell receptor (beta chain) came from a study of response to subunit inactivated influenza vaccine. Broader study findings: Each seasonal influenza vaccination recruits few new T cells, the authors suggested.

As to this clonotype: Its antigen is not known.

The germline V gene encodes CDR1 LGHDT and CDR2 YNNKEL (reference sequence). V lost 0 bases and J 2 bases, leaving 19 bases between the germline ends. This CDR3 comprises 18 residues. TCRdb redid the calling of the RT-PCR reads with MiXCR, one entry per CDR3 protein. The repertoire consists of 700,000 to 900,000 distinct CDR3 sequences, with approximately 22% occurring once and the leading ten covering 10%. This sequence was found in a man aged 50-60 years who received an inactivated influenza vaccine. The chain combines TRBV3-1 with TRBJ1-1; no firm D call. The sequenced sample was PBMCs from blood, obtained roughly 5 days after vaccination. The CDR3 DNA is TGTGCCAGCAGCCAAGATAGAGGTCTGCGACTGTATAACACTGAAGCTTTCTTT. Translating gives CASSQDRGLRLYNTEAFF. The variable domain in full, completed from reference TRBV3-1 and TRBJ1-1, reads DTAVSQTPKYLVTQMGNDKSIKCEQNLGHDTMYWYKQDSKKFLKIMFSYNNKELIINETVPNRFSPKSPDKAHLNLHINSLELGDSAVYFCASSQDRGLRLYNTEAFFGQGTRLTVV.